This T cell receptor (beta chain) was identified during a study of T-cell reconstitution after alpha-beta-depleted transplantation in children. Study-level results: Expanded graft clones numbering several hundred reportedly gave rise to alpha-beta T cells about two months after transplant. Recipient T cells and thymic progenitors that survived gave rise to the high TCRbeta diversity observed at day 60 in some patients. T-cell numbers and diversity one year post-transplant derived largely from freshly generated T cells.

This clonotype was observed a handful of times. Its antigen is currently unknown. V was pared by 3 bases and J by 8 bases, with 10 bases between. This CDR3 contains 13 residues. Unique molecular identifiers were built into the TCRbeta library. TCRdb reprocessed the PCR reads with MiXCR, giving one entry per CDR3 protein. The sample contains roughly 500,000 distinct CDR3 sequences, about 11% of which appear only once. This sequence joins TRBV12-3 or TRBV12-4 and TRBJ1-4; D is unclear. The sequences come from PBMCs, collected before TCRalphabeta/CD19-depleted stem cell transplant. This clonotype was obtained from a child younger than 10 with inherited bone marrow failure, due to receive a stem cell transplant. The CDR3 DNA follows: TGTGCCAGCAGTTTTGGAGGTCCCGAAAAACTGTTTTTT. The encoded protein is CASSFGGPEKLFF.